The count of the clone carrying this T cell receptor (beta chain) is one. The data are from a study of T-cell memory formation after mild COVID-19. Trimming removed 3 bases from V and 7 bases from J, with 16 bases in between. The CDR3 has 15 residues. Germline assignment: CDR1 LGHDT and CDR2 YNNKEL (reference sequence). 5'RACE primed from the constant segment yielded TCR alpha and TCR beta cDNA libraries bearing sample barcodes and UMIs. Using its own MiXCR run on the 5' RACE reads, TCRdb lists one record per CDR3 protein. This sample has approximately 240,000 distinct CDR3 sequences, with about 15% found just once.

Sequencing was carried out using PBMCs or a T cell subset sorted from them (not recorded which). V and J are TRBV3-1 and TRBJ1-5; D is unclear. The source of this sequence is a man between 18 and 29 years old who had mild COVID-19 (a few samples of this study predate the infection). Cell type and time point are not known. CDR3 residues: CASSQNPASGQPQHF. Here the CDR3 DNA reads TGTGCCAGCAGCCAGAATCCCGCCAGTGGGCAGCCCCAGCATTTT. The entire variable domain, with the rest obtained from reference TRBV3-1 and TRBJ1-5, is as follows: DTAVSQTPKYLVTQMGNDKSIKCEQNLGHDTMYWYKQDSKKFLKIMFSYNNKELIINETVPNRFSPKSPDKAHLNLHINSLELGDSAVYFCASSQNPASGQPQHFGDGTRLSIL.